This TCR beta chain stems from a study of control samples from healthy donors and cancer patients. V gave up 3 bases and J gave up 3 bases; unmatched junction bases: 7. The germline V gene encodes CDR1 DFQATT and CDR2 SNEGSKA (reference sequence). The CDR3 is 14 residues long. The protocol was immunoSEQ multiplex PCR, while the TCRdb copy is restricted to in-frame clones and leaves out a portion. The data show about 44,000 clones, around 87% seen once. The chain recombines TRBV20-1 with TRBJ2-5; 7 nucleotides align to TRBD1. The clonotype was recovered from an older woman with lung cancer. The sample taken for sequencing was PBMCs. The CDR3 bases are TGCAGTGCTAGTGGGGCAGGGGGTAAAGAGACCCAGTACTTC. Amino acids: CSASGAGGKETQYF.